Here is one T cell receptor beta chain with its context. Its specificity is unknown. Losses at the gene ends were 4 bases for V and 5 bases for J; bases not matched to a gene: 5. The germline V gene has CDR1 SGHTS and CDR2 YDEGEE. This CDR3 region has 15 residues. This table comes from immunoSEQ multiplex PCR, and its TCRdb copy is limited to in-frame clones, with some not included. The table records about 18,000 clones, roughly four fifths of them present only once. The sample belongs to a study of T cells in localized non-small cell lung cancer. Findings of the study overall: The study detected a median approximately 57 of the top 100 tumor clones in adjacent lung. Uninvolved nearby lung showed the greatest T cell clonality, exceeding that found in tumor. A raised T cell density in blood coincided with lengthier overall survival.

The chain couples TRBV5-8 to TRBJ2-1, with 11 bases identical to TRBD1. This sequence was found in a female donor over 55 with stage I lung adenocarcinoma. Sample: peripheral blood, taken before any cancer treatment. In nucleotides, the CDR3 is TGTGCCAGCAGCCTGGACAGGGGGCAGAACAATGAGCAGTTCTTC. It translates to CASSLDRGQNNEQFF.